This is a list of T cell receptor beta chains from one sample in a study of beta chain features in type 1 diabetes. Profiled with immunoSEQ multiplex PCR; TCRdb holds only in-frame clones, not every one. The sample consists of fewer than 250,000 clones, roughly 70% of them appearing once. Specimen: naive CD4+ T cells from blood. The receptors were gathered from a man aged 30 to 45 in good health. CDR3s include the opening cysteine and the closing phenylalanine or tryptophan. The order of the fields is V gene, clone size, J gene, D gene, CDR3 protein, CDR3 DNA. A D gene is named only where the DNA matches it firmly. Some rows have no size entry. The others give once, few or many, or a class for an expanded clone.

v_call: TRBV7-9; clone_size: NA; j_call: TRBJ2-7; d_call: TRBD2; cdr3_aa: CASSFLAGDSYEQYF; cdr3_nt: TGTGCCAGCAGCTTCTTAGCGGGAGACTCCTACGAGCAGTACTTC
v_call: TRBV28; clone_size: NA; j_call: TRBJ2-7; d_call: TRBD2; cdr3_aa: CASSDLAGGPYEQYF; cdr3_nt: TGTGCCAGCAGTGACCTAGCGGGAGGGCCATACGAGCAGTACTTC
v_call: TRBV29-1; clone_size: NA; j_call: TRBJ2-1; d_call: NA; cdr3_aa: CSVFRTVNEQFF; cdr3_nt: TGCAGCGTTTTTAGGACGGTCAATGAGCAGTTCTTC
v_call: TRBV6-5; clone_size: NA; j_call: TRBJ2-7; d_call: TRBD2; cdr3_aa: CASRMTSVSYEQYF; cdr3_nt: TGTGCCAGCAGGATGACTAGCGTCTCCTACGAGCAGTACTTC
v_call: TRBV7-2; clone_size: NA; j_call: TRBJ2-7; d_call: NA; cdr3_aa: CASSSLGEQYF; cdr3_nt: TGTGCCAGCAGCTCCCTTGGGGAGCAGTACTTC
v_call: TRBV6-5; clone_size: NA; j_call: TRBJ2-5; d_call: NA; cdr3_aa: CASSDRQETQYF; cdr3_nt: TGTGCCAGCAGTGACAGACAAGAGACCCAGTACTTC
v_call: TRBV9; clone_size: few; j_call: TRBJ2-7; d_call: NA; cdr3_aa: CASSALSYSYEQYF; cdr3_nt: TGTGCCAGCAGCGCACTTTCCTATTCCTACGAGCAGTACTTC
v_call: TRBV6-6; clone_size: NA; j_call: TRBJ2-3; d_call: NA; cdr3_aa: CASSYSERRATQYF; cdr3_nt: TGTGCCAGCAGTTACTCGGAAAGGAGGGCTACGCAGTATTTT
v_call: TRBV4-2; clone_size: NA; j_call: TRBJ1-4; d_call: TRBD1; cdr3_aa: CASSLGQGKEKLFF; cdr3_nt: TGTGCCAGCAGCTTGGGACAGGGAAAAGAAAAACTGTTTTTT
v_call: TRBV29-1; clone_size: once; j_call: TRBJ2-3; d_call: NA; cdr3_aa: CSAGADTQYF; cdr3_nt: TGCAGCGCGGGGGCAGATACGCAGTATTTT
v_call: TRBV2; clone_size: NA; j_call: TRBJ2-7; d_call: TRBD1; cdr3_aa: CASIRQGGPEVYF; cdr3_nt: TGTGCCAGCATCAGACAGGGGGGCCCAGAGGTTTACTTC
v_call: TRBV20-1; clone_size: few; j_call: TRBJ2-3; d_call: NA; cdr3_aa: CCGGGEDTQYF; cdr3_nt: TGCTGTGGTGGGGGCGAAGATACGCAGTATTTT
v_call: TRBV27; clone_size: NA; j_call: TRBJ1-2; d_call: NA; cdr3_aa: CASSFDINYGYTF; cdr3_nt: TGTGCCAGCAGTTTTGACATAAACTATGGCTACACCTTC
v_call: TRBV10-3; clone_size: NA; j_call: TRBJ2-1; d_call: TRBD2; cdr3_aa: CAISKGTRGNEQFF; cdr3_nt: TGTGCCATCAGTAAAGGGACTAGAGGCAATGAGCAGTTCTTC
v_call: TRBV14; clone_size: NA; j_call: TRBJ2-1; d_call: TRBD2; cdr3_aa: CASSQGMAGGLLIYNEQFF; cdr3_nt: TGTGCCAGCAGCCAAGGAATGGCGGGGGGCCTACTTATTTACAATGAGCAGTTCTTC
v_call: TRBV18; clone_size: NA; j_call: TRBJ2-3; d_call: NA; cdr3_aa: CASSPPGKREYF; cdr3_nt: TGTGCCAGCTCACCACCAGGGAAAAGGGAGTATTTT
v_call: TRBV10-3; clone_size: NA; j_call: TRBJ2-7; d_call: NA; cdr3_aa: CAIGRVTYEQYF; cdr3_nt: TGTGCCATCGGAAGGGTTACCTACGAGCAGTACTTC
v_call: TRBV18; clone_size: NA; j_call: TRBJ2-6; d_call: NA; cdr3_aa: CASSPQSGSQSSGANVLTF; cdr3_nt: TGTGCCAGCTCACCACAGAGCGGATCCCAGAGCTCTGGGGCCAACGTCCTGACTTTC
v_call: TRBV7-8; clone_size: NA; j_call: TRBJ2-2; d_call: NA; cdr3_aa: CASSRPTGELFF; cdr3_nt: TGTGCCAGCAGCCGACCCACCGGGGAGCTGTTTTTT
v_call: TRBV18; clone_size: NA; j_call: TRBJ2-5; d_call: NA; cdr3_aa: CASSPSGETQYF; cdr3_nt: TGTGCCAGCTCACCGAGTGGGGAGACCCAGTACTTC
v_call: TRBV9; clone_size: NA; j_call: TRBJ2-6; d_call: NA; cdr3_aa: CASSVEAGANVLTF; cdr3_nt: TGTGCCAGCAGCGTAGAAGCTGGGGCCAACGTCCTGACTTTC
v_call: TRBV18; clone_size: NA; j_call: TRBJ2-6; d_call: NA; cdr3_aa: CASSPPDRYGVLTF; cdr3_nt: TGTGCCAGCTCACCACCGGATAGATATGGCGTCCTGACTTTC
v_call: TRBV30; clone_size: NA; j_call: TRBJ2-7; d_call: NA; cdr3_aa: CAWTAAYPSYEQYF; cdr3_nt: TGTGCCTGGACAGCGGCTTACCCCTCCTACGAGCAGTACTTC
v_call: TRBV9; clone_size: NA; j_call: TRBJ2-1; d_call: NA; cdr3_aa: CASSVEARDEQFF; cdr3_nt: TGTGCCAGCAGCGTAGAGGCCCGCGATGAGCAGTTCTTC
v_call: TRBV28; clone_size: NA; j_call: TRBJ2-4; d_call: TRBD2; cdr3_aa: CASSLTAGVGNIQYF; cdr3_nt: TGTGCCAGCAGCCTCACAGCGGGGGTAGGAAACATTCAGTACTTC
v_call: TRBV29-1; clone_size: NA; j_call: TRBJ2-7; d_call: TRBD1; cdr3_aa: CSVGGRQGVYEQYF; cdr3_nt: TGCAGCGTCGGGGGCCGACAGGGGGTCTACGAGCAGTACTTC
v_call: TRBV5-1; clone_size: NA; j_call: TRBJ1-2; d_call: NA; cdr3_aa: CASSLDLPGYGYTF; cdr3_nt: TGCGCCAGCAGCTTGGACCTCCCGGGCTATGGCTACACCTTC
v_call: TRBV4-3; clone_size: NA; j_call: TRBJ1-6; d_call: TRBD1; cdr3_aa: CASSGQDYNSPLHF; cdr3_nt: TGCGCCAGCAGTGGACAGGATTATAATTCACCCCTCCACTTT
v_call: TRBV5-6; clone_size: NA; j_call: TRBJ2-6; d_call: NA; cdr3_aa: CASTLAGANVLTF; cdr3_nt: TGTGCCAGCACCCTAGCTGGGGCCAACGTCCTGACTTTC
v_call: TRBV29-1; clone_size: few; j_call: TRBJ2-7; d_call: NA; cdr3_aa: CSVEGAKNYEQYF; cdr3_nt: TGCAGCGTTGAGGGGGCGAAGAACTACGAGCAGTACTTC
v_call: TRBV30; clone_size: few; j_call: TRBJ1-2; d_call: NA; cdr3_aa: CAWSLNSVDGYTF; cdr3_nt: TGTGCCTGGAGTCTGAACAGCGTTGATGGCTACACCTTC
v_call: TRBV5-1; clone_size: few; j_call: TRBJ2-5; d_call: NA; cdr3_aa: CASSLGGQETQYF; cdr3_nt: TGCGCCAGCAGCTTGGGGGGCCAAGAGACCCAGTACTTC
v_call: TRBV30; clone_size: once; j_call: TRBJ1-1; d_call: NA; cdr3_aa: CAWTTGNTEAFF; cdr3_nt: TGTGCCTGGACCACGGGGAACACTGAAGCTTTCTTT
v_call: TRBV5-1; clone_size: NA; j_call: TRBJ2-3; d_call: NA; cdr3_aa: CASSSYRGTDTQYF; cdr3_nt: TGCGCCAGCAGCTCATACAGGGGCACAGATACGCAGTATTTT
v_call: TRBV10-3; clone_size: few; j_call: TRBJ2-6; d_call: NA; cdr3_aa: CAISERGRSSGANVLTF; cdr3_nt: TGTGCCATCAGTGAGCGAGGGAGGAGCTCTGGGGCCAACGTCCTGACTTTC
v_call: TRBV15; clone_size: NA; j_call: TRBJ2-5; d_call: TRBD2; cdr3_aa: CATTRTSGQETQYF; cdr3_nt: TGTGCCACCACCCGGACTAGCGGCCAAGAGACCCAGTACTTC
v_call: TRBV9; clone_size: NA; j_call: TRBJ1-1; d_call: TRBD1; cdr3_aa: CASSAGQGTAFF; cdr3_nt: TGTGCCAGCAGCGCCGGACAGGGTACGGCTTTCTTT
v_call: TRBV7-2; clone_size: NA; j_call: TRBJ1-2; d_call: TRBD1; cdr3_aa: CASDRDSSNYGYTF; cdr3_nt: TGTGCCAGTGACCGGGACAGCAGTAACTATGGCTACACCTTC
v_call: TRBV29-1; clone_size: NA; j_call: TRBJ2-1; d_call: NA; cdr3_aa: CSVASGLYNEQFF; cdr3_nt: TGCAGCGTTGCCTCGGGCCTCTACAATGAGCAGTTCTTC
v_call: TRBV18; clone_size: NA; j_call: TRBJ2-1; d_call: NA; cdr3_aa: CASSPPQYNEQFF; cdr3_nt: TGTGCCAGCTCACCACCTCAGTACAATGAGCAGTTCTTC
v_call: TRBV6-5; clone_size: once; j_call: TRBJ2-7; d_call: NA; cdr3_aa: CASSPVQGFHEQYF; cdr3_nt: TGTGCCAGCAGTCCAGTCCAGGGGTTCCACGAGCAGTACTTC